The clone carrying this T cell receptor beta chain was seen repeatedly, ten times or more. The sample belongs to a study of T cells in Graves' hyperthyroidism and ophthalmopathy. Study context: Peripheral blood draws took place at initial diagnosis, ahead of any treatment.

Regions amplified from RNA transcripts were the TCR beta CDR3 regions. HTBI primers were employed in a first-round RT-PCR of the TCR CDR3. One entry per CDR3 protein results from TCRdb running MiXCR on the multiplex PCR reads. The sample lists hundreds of thousands of distinct CDR3 sequences, 38% occurring once. Trimming pared 4 bases from V and 3 bases from J, leaving 7 bases between. The CDR3 spans 14 residues. Germline values: CDR1 SGHNT, CDR2 YENEEA. These patients, aged 18 to 65, had recently diagnosed hyperthyroidism lasting under 2 months. The receptor was derived from a young man with Graves' hyperthyroidism. Source material: blood. This chain uses TRBV11-3 with TRBJ2-6, with a weak D call TRBD2 (6 bases). The CDR3 DNA reads TGTGCCAGCAGCTCGGGGGATGGGGCCAACGTCCTGACTTTC. Encoded protein: CASSSGDGANVLTF.